This is a list of T cell receptor beta chains from one sample in a study of T cells in tuberculosis. Assay: immunoSEQ multiplex PCR; the TCRdb copy retains only in-frame clones and omits some. In the table there are roughly 34,000 clones, nearly 97% of which are singletons. The sequenced sample consisted of PBMCs. These receptors originate from a donor aged 10 to 29 with latent tuberculosis or without tuberculosis infection. Both conserved end residues are part of each CDR3. The order of the fields is CDR3 DNA, CDR3 protein, CDR3 length, clone size, J gene, V gene, D gene. A D gene is named only where the DNA matches it firmly. Clone size, where shown, is once, few, many, or a class for clones that have expanded.

CDR3 DNA: TGTGCCAGCAGCCTGAGCGGGGGGGCGCACAATGAGCAGTTCTTC; CDR3 protein: CASSLSGGAHNEQFF; CDR3 length: 15; clone size: once; J gene: TRBJ2-1; V gene: TRBV7-2; D gene: TRBD2
CDR3 DNA: TGTGCCAGCAGCTTAGAAGGTCGGGGCACTGAAGCTTTCTTT; CDR3 protein: CASSLEGRGTEAFF; CDR3 length: 14; clone size: NA; J gene: TRBJ1-1; V gene: TRBV11-1; D gene: NA
CDR3 DNA: TGTGCCAGCAGTTTTGGAGGGCCCCGGGACAGGGTCCCCCAGCCCCAGCATTTT; CDR3 protein: CASSFGGPRDRVPQPQHF; CDR3 length: 18; clone size: once; J gene: TRBJ1-5; V gene: TRBV6-9; D gene: TRBD1
CDR3 DNA: TGTGCCAGCAGCGTAGCATCAGGACTAGCGGTTCGAACCTACAATGAGCAGTTCTTC; CDR3 protein: CASSVASGLAVRTYNEQFF; CDR3 length: 19; clone size: NA; J gene: TRBJ2-1; V gene: TRBV9; D gene: TRBD2
CDR3 DNA: TGTGCCAGCAGCTTAGATTCGCCCCTAAGTGGGCAGGGGAACACTGAAGCTTTCTTT; CDR3 protein: CASSLDSPLSGQGNTEAFF; CDR3 length: 19; clone size: NA; J gene: TRBJ1-1; V gene: TRBV11-2; D gene: NA
CDR3 DNA: TGTGCCAGCAGCTCCCGTTTGGACAGAGGGAACACCGGGGAGCTGTTTTTT; CDR3 protein: CASSSRLDRGNTGELFF; CDR3 length: 17; clone size: NA; J gene: TRBJ2-2; V gene: TRBV9; D gene: NA
CDR3 DNA: TGCGCCAGCAGCCTACCTGGCCCCAGCACAGATACGCAGTATTTT; CDR3 protein: CASSLPGPSTDTQYF; CDR3 length: 15; clone size: NA; J gene: TRBJ2-3; V gene: TRBV4-3; D gene: NA
CDR3 DNA: TGTGCCAGCTCACCACCCGGGAGGGAGCAGTACTTC; CDR3 protein: CASSPPGREQYF; CDR3 length: 12; clone size: NA; J gene: TRBJ2-7; V gene: TRBV18; D gene: TRBD2
CDR3 DNA: TGCAGTGCCTCGACCAGGGAGCAGTTCTTC; CDR3 protein: CSASTREQFF; CDR3 length: 10; clone size: NA; J gene: TRBJ2-1; V gene: TRBV20-1; D gene: NA
CDR3 DNA: TGTGCCAGCAGTCGGTTTACTGGAAACACCATATATTTT; CDR3 protein: CASSRFTGNTIYF; CDR3 length: 13; clone size: NA; J gene: TRBJ1-3; V gene: TRBV2; D gene: NA
CDR3 DNA: TGTGCCAGCAGTTCCTACATCGACCGGGACAGCGTTCGAAATTCACCCCTCCACTTT; CDR3 protein: CASSSYIDRDSVRNSPLHF; CDR3 length: 19; clone size: NA; J gene: TRBJ1-6; V gene: TRBV27; D gene: TRBD1
CDR3 DNA: TGTGCCAGCAGCGACAGTGTCGGGACTGAAGCTTTCTTT; CDR3 protein: CASSDSVGTEAFF; CDR3 length: 13; clone size: NA; J gene: TRBJ1-1; V gene: TRBV27; D gene: NA
CDR3 DNA: TGTGCCAGCAGCTTGGACAGGGCCCTAAACTATGGCTACACCTTC; CDR3 protein: CASSLDRALNYGYTF; CDR3 length: 15; clone size: NA; J gene: TRBJ1-2; V gene: TRBV11-2; D gene: TRBD1
CDR3 DNA: TGTGCCAGCAGTATGGACTTTTCCTACGAGCAGTACTTC; CDR3 protein: CASSMDFSYEQYF; CDR3 length: 13; clone size: NA; J gene: TRBJ2-7; V gene: TRBV6-6; D gene: NA